Listed here are 30 T cell receptor beta chains from one sample, sequenced in a study of blood T cell repertoires in COVID-19. The method was immunoSEQ multiplex PCR; TCRdb's version includes in-frame clones alone and lacks a portion of them. The sample contains 170,000 or so clones, just over 85% of which appear only once. The sequenced material came from peripheral blood. The receptors derive from a man aged 45-65 years with active or convalescent COVID-19.

The CDR3 protein is CASSRQLGQGDEKLFF. The CDR3 DNA reads TGTGCCAGCAGTCGACAGTTAGGACAGGGGGATGAAAAACTGTTTTTT. The rearrangement uses TRBV6-6 and TRBJ1-4; 10 nucleotides line up with TRBD1. Germline V gene data show CDR1 as MNHNY and CDR2 as SVGAGI (reference sequence). This CDR3 comprises 16 residues. Germline trimming cut 5 bases from V and 6 bases from J; bases unmatched to any gene: 9.

This sequence joins TRBV3-1 (or the pseudogene TRBV3-2) and TRBJ1-4; D remains unclear. V shed 4 bases and J shed 5 bases, with 14 bases lying between them. CDR1 and CDR2 from the germline V gene are LGHDT and YNNKEL (reference sequence). The CDR3 contains 15 residues. CDR3 sequence: CASSPPGQFNEKLFF. DNA for the CDR3: TGTGCCAGCAGCCCTCCTGGGCAGTTCAATGAAAAACTGTTTTTT.

The chain uses TRBV29-1 and TRBJ1-2; D possibly corresponds to TRBD1 (6 bases). Trimming cost V 7 bases and J 4 bases, with 13 bases left between them. The CDR3 is made up of 12 amino acids. Germline lookup yields CDR1 SQVTM and CDR2 ANQGSEA. The CDR3 sequence: CSGGQNIYGYTF. CDR3 coding DNA: TGCAGCGGTGGACAGAATATCTATGGCTACACCTTC.

This chain uses TRBV19 with TRBJ2-2; 10 bases are shared with TRBD1. V trimming: 2 bases; J trimming: 6 bases; junction bases outside the gene matches: 3. The CDR3 totals 15 residues. The germline CDR1 and CDR2 sequences are LNHDA and SQIVND (reference sequence). The CDR3 protein is CASSIRQGAAGELFF. The CDR3 DNA is TGTGCCAGTAGTATAAGACAGGGGGCGGCCGGGGAGCTGTTTTTT.

This rearrangement joins TRBV6-1 to TRBJ1-4; D is undetermined. This CDR3 is 17 amino acids long. The ends were cut back, 0 bases at V and 0 bases at J, with 11 bases in the middle. The germline V gene encodes CDR1 MNHNS and CDR2 SASEGT. CDR3 DNA: TGTGCCAGCAGTGAAGCGAACAGCTACGCAACTAATGAAAAACTGTTTTTT. Its translation is CASSEANSYATNEKLFF.

This clone showed up just once. The J gene is TRBJ2-3, the V gene TRBV7-2; 10 bases line up with TRBD2. This CDR3 has 18 residues. Germline CDR1 SGHTA, CDR2 FQGNSA. V shed 3 bases, J shed 4 bases, and the junction held 13 bases outside the gene matches. CDR3: CASSFQTKRGGGSDTQYF. The CDR3 DNA follows: TGTGCCAGCAGCTTCCAGACTAAGCGGGGGGGCGGGTCAGATACGCAGTATTTT.

The count of this clone is one. V usage is TRBV30 and J usage is TRBJ1-3; maybe TRBD1 (5 bases). The V and J ends lost 0 bases and 0 bases respectively, with 9 bases between them. The CDR3 totals 15 residues. CDR1 is GTSNPN, CDR2 SVGIG, per germline (reference sequence). CDR3 sequence (DNA): TGTGCCTGGAGTGTAGGCAGGGTCTCTGGAAACACCATATATTTT. It translates to CAWSVGRVSGNTIYF. Together with reference TRBV30 and TRBJ1-3, the CDR3 gives the full variable domain: SQTIHQWPATLVQPVGSPLSLECTVEGTSNPNLYWYRQAAGRGLQLLFYSVGIGQISSEVPQNLSASRPQDRQFILSSKKLLLSDSGFYLCAWSVGRVSGNTIYFGEGSWLTVV.

V and J are TRBV5-6 and TRBJ2-1; TRBD2 matches 13 bases. The germline V gene has CDR1 SGHDT and CDR2 YYEEEE. The V segment lost 2 bases and the J segment 8 bases; nucleotides outside the gene matches: 4. The length of the CDR3 is 15 residues. Written as DNA, the CDR3 is TGTGCCAGCAGCTTCGGGACTAGCGGGGTCGATGAGCAGTTCTTC. It translates to CASSFGTSGVDEQFF.

The count of this clone is one. V is TRBV11-1 and J is TRBJ1-1; weak D call: TRBD1 (5 bases). The CDR3 totals 15 residues. Trimming stripped 4 bases from V and 1 base from J, with 13 bases between. CDR1 and CDR2 (germline): SGHAT, FQDESV (reference sequence). The CDR3 DNA reads as TGTGCCAGCAGCTCCAGGGAAAGGGGGAACACTGAAGCTTTCTTT. Encoded protein: CASSSRERGNTEAFF.

V gene TRBV28 combines with J gene TRBJ1-2; no clear D. Germline V gives CDR1 MDHEN, CDR2 SYDVKM. V was clipped by 8 bases and J by 7 bases, with 14 bases between them. CDR3 length: 12 residues. The CDR3 spells CASFDPLAGYTF. DNA for the CDR3: TGTGCCAGCTTCGACCCTTTAGCTGGCTACACCTTC.

As regards this clone: Other DNA sequences in this specimen translate into the identical CDR3. This chain connects TRBV10-2 to TRBJ1-4; D is undetermined. Germline CDR1 and CDR2: WSHSY and SAAADI. The V end was cut by 4 bases, the J end by 8 bases, with 11 bases between. This CDR3 contains 13 residues. DNA of the CDR3: TGCGCCAGCAGTGCGGGGATGGGGGAAAAACTGTTTTTT. Translation: CASSAGMGEKLFF.

This chain links TRBV27 with TRBJ2-7; 9 nucleotides align to TRBD1. The CDR3 extends over 15 amino acids. V lost 4 bases to trimming and J lost 0 bases; unmatched junction nucleotides: 4. Germline V gene sequence: CDR1 MNHEY, CDR2 SMNVEV (reference sequence). This chain's CDR3 is CASSSRDRASYEQYF. CDR3 DNA sequence: TGTGCCAGCAGTTCCCGGGACAGGGCCTCCTACGAGCAGTACTTC.

The chain links TRBV7-3 to TRBJ1-2; TRBD1 aligns across 8 bases. This CDR3 spans 13 amino acids. Germline values: CDR1 SGHTA, CDR2 FQGTGA. The ends lost 5 bases at V and 7 bases at J; junction bases unmatched: 6. Here the CDR3 reads CASSDRTGIGYTF. CDR3 in DNA: TGTGCCAGCAGCGACAGGACAGGGATTGGCTACACCTTC. Together with reference TRBV7-3 and TRBJ1-2, the CDR3 gives the full variable domain: GAGVSQTPSNKVTEKGKYVELRCDPISGHTALYWYRQSLGQGPEFLIYFQGTGAADDSGLPNDRFFAVRPEGSVSTLKIQRTERGDSAVYLCASSDRTGIGYTFGSGTRLTVV.

V gene TRBV5-1 combines with J gene TRBJ1-2; D is uncertain. The CDR3 is made up of 13 amino acids. The V gene lost 0 bases and the J gene lost 4 bases, with 7 bases spanning the gap. From germline, CDR1 is SGHRS and CDR2 YFSETQ. CDR3 region: CASSLDPGYGYTF. DNA for the CDR3: TGCGCCAGCAGCTTGGACCCAGGCTATGGCTACACCTTC.

This rearrangement joins TRBV9 to TRBJ1-2, with D possibly matching TRBD1 (6 bases). The length of the CDR3 is 14 residues. Trimming took off 0 bases at V and 4 bases at J, with 10 bases between the two ends. From germline, CDR1 is SGDLS and CDR2 YYNGEE. CDR3 residues: CASSVAGDSYGYTF. The DNA of the CDR3 is TGTGCCAGCAGCGTAGCAGGGGATAGCTATGGCTACACCTTC.

This chain joins TRBV18 and TRBJ2-5; tentatively, D is TRBD1 (5 bases). Trimming took off 2 bases at V and 4 bases at J, with 11 bases between the two ends. Germline loops: CDR1 KGHSH, CDR2 LQKENI. CDR3 length: 14 residues. This CDR3 is CASSPTEGVETQYF. DNA for the CDR3: TGTGCCAGCTCACCAACAGAAGGGGTAGAGACCCAGTACTTC.

The chain has TRBV4-2 and TRBJ2-7; 7 nucleotides align to TRBD1. The CDR3 length is 16 residues. J gave up 2 bases and V 0 bases, and 7 bases lay outside the gene matches. Germline values: CDR1 LGHNA, CDR2 YNFKEQ. The CDR3 loop reads CASSQDPGTATYEQYF. CDR3 nucleotides: TGTGCCAGCAGCCAAGATCCCGGGACAGCCACCTACGAGCAGTACTTC.

The V call is TRBV19, the J call TRBJ2-3, with 7 bases fitting TRBD1. The CDR3 runs to 12 residues. CDR1 and CDR2 from the germline V gene are LNHDA and SQIVND (reference sequence). V was clipped by 7 bases and J by 5 bases; unmatched bases: 3. This CDR3 reads CASNDREDTQYF. CDR3 bases: TGTGCCAGTAACGACAGGGAAGATACGCAGTATTTT.

The table lists this clone with a count of one. CDR3 sequence: CASSPPDRVVTGELFF. Here the CDR3 DNA reads TGTGCCAGCTCACCACCGGACAGGGTGGTTACCGGGGAGCTGTTTTTT. J is TRBJ2-2 and V is TRBV18, with 8 bases aligning to TRBD1. Germline V gives CDR1 KGHSH, CDR2 LQKENI. The CDR3 length is 16 residues. With V trimmed by 0 bases and J by 5 bases, 5 bases remained unmatched.

This clone came up a few times. This chain uses TRBV11-3 with TRBJ2-1; weak D call: TRBD2 (6 bases). Trimming removed 4 bases at V and 3 bases at J, with 10 bases between. The CDR3 is made up of 14 amino acids. Germline CDR1 and CDR2: SGHNT and YENEEA. This chain's CDR3 is CASSWGDLYNEQFF. Here the CDR3 DNA reads TGTGCCAGCAGCTGGGGGGACCTCTACAATGAGCAGTTCTTC.

This chain uses TRBV18 with TRBJ1-4, with a possible D match to TRBD1 (5 bases). The CDR3 runs to 16 residues. The ends were cut back, 2 bases at V and 0 bases at J, with 10 bases in the middle. CDR1 and CDR2 (germline): KGHSH, LQKENI. CDR3 bases: TGTGCCAGCTCACCAAAACAGGTTGCAACTAATGAAAAACTGTTTTTT. Its translation is CASSPKQVATNEKLFF.

The chain joins TRBV5-5 to TRBJ1-1; no reliable D call. CDR1 and CDR2 (germline): SGHKS, YYEKEE (reference sequence). Trimming took off 4 bases at V and 1 base at J, with 14 bases between the two ends. This CDR3 spans 15 amino acids. CDR3 DNA: TGTGCCAGCAGCCCGTGGGTACAGACGAACACTGAAGCTTTCTTT. This encodes CASSPWVQTNTEAFF.

The rearrangement uses TRBV19 and TRBJ1-4, with 7 bases lining up with TRBD1. Germline V gives CDR1 LNHDA, CDR2 SQIVND (reference sequence). V trimming: 5 bases; J trimming: 0 bases; junction bases outside the gene matches: 3. This CDR3 region has 15 residues. This CDR3 reads CASSGTAATNEKLFF. Here the CDR3 DNA reads TGTGCCAGTAGTGGGACAGCTGCAACTAATGAAAAACTGTTTTTT.

The CDR3 is CASSQDRGSGGVYNEQFF. In nucleotides, the CDR3 is TGTGCCAGCAGCCAAGATAGGGGAAGCGGGGGGGTATACAATGAGCAGTTCTTC. This rearrangement joins TRBV3-1 (or the pseudogene TRBV3-2) to TRBJ2-1; 10 bases are a match to TRBD2. V lost 0 bases, J lost 4 bases, and 9 bases stayed unmatched. Germline CDR1 LGHDT, CDR2 YNNKEL (reference sequence). The CDR3 spans 18 residues.

The rearrangement links TRBV25-1 to TRBJ2-3, with D maybe TRBD2 (6 bases). Trimming pared 1 base from V and 4 bases from J, leaving 12 bases between. This CDR3 is built from 15 residues. Germline V lookup: CDR1 MGHDK, CDR2 SYGVNS. The CDR3 protein is CASSEFGGVSDTQYF. CDR3 bases: TGTGCCAGCAGTGAATTTGGAGGGGTTTCAGATACGCAGTATTTT.

The rearrangement uses TRBV6-1 and TRBJ2-7, with TRBD1 matching over 7 bases. Trimming took 0 bases from V and 3 from J; bases not matched to a gene: 5. The germline CDR1 and CDR2 sequences are MNHNS and SASEGT. The CDR3 has 15 amino acids. The chain's CDR3 is CASSEASGTDYEQYF. Here the CDR3 DNA reads TGTGCCAGCAGTGAAGCATCGGGGACAGACTACGAGCAGTACTTC.

The rearrangement links TRBV21-1 to TRBJ1-2; the table names TRBD1, a call not compared with the DNA. TRBV21-1 is a pseudogene. This CDR3 contains 15 residues. The CDR3 DNA reads TGTGCCAGCAGCGTCCCAGGGAACCGGTGGTATGGCTACACCTTC. This sequence encodes CASSVPGNRWYGYTF.

V and J are TRBV11-2 and TRBJ2-7, with TRBD2 as a possible D gene (5 bases). Germline CDR1 SGHAT, CDR2 FQNNGV. The CDR3 consists of 15 residues. Trimming left V 8 bases short and J 7 bases short, with 24 bases between. CDR3 sequence (DNA): TGTGCCAGCCGCTCCCTGACGAGGGAACCCTGGGAGCAGTACTTC. Protein: CASRSLTREPWEQYF.

The chain has TRBV7-3 and TRBJ2-2; 7 positions agree with TRBD2. Germline CDR1 reads SGHTA; CDR2 reads FQGTGA. Unmatched junction bases numbered 1, after V lost 4 bases and J lost 8 bases. The CDR3 is made up of 12 amino acids. CDR3 in DNA: TGTGCCAGCAGCTGGCGGGAGGGGGAGCTGTTTTTT. Its translation: CASSWREGELFF. Looking up the rest from reference TRBV7-3 and TRBJ2-2 gives the full variable domain: GAGVSQTPSNKVTEKGKYVELRCDPISGHTALYWYRQSLGQGPEFLIYFQGTGAADDSGLPNDRFFAVRPEGSVSTLKIQRTERGDSAVYLCASSWREGELFFGEGSRLTVL.

This clone came up a few times. The genes are TRBV3-1 (or the pseudogene TRBV3-2) and TRBJ2-1; 9 bases map to TRBD2. Germline V lookup: CDR1 LGHDT, CDR2 YNNKEL (reference sequence). With 1 base clipped from V and 7 bases from J, the junction kept 14 bases outside the gene matches. The CDR3 is 18 amino acids. CDR3 loop: CASSQARGAGGPGNEQFF. The CDR3 DNA sequence: TGTGCCAGCAGCCAAGCGCGGGGCGCGGGAGGGCCGGGGAATGAGCAGTTCTTC.